The rows below give T cell receptor beta chains drawn from one sample of a study of lymphopenia after photon versus proton radiotherapy. TCRdb keeps only in-frame clones here, not all; method: immunoSEQ multiplex PCR. The repertoire includes around 160,000 clones, about 88% of them detected once, and around 5.1% sits in the top ten. The sequences come from peripheral blood, collected from a patient treated with photon-based radiotherapy. The origin of the receptors is a man between 45 and 60 years old with gastric cancer. Both conserved end residues are trimmed from each CDR3.

J gene,V gene,CDR3 protein
TRBJ2-7,TRBV11-2,ASSPSSYEQY
TRBJ1-5,TRBV2,ASKGQVNQPQH
TRBJ2-4,TRBV25-1,ASSEDRTKNIQY
TRBJ1-2,TRBV4-2,ASRLSTVPANYGYT
TRBJ1-5,TRBV5-6,ASSLRGQPQH
TRBJ2-7,TRBV18,ASSPMGQSYEQY
TRBJ2-4,TRBV7-8,ASSLARNIQY
TRBJ2-7,TRBV18,ASSPGTDSSYEQY
TRBJ2-3,TRBV18,ASSPTFSRGESADTQY
TRBJ2-3,TRBV11-2,ASSLVVSQGPDTQY
TRBJ2-7,TRBV11-3,ASSHNPGAWDEQY
TRBJ2-2,TRBV5-1,ASSLSQGEGRELF
TRBJ2-7,TRBV18,ASSGGQGVNEQY
TRBJ2-7,TRBV7-5,VRSCPGQDPYEQY
TRBJ2-1,TRBV7-3,ASSSGPNEQF
TRBJ1-1,TRBV20-1,SATGGTEAF
TRBJ2-5,TRBV5-1,ASSRDTKETQY
TRBJ2-2,TRBV25-1,ASSDRTTSAGELF
TRBJ2-5,TRBV27,ASSLGGRTQETQY
TRBJ1-1,TRBV19,ASIERQGTEAF
TRBJ2-1,TRBV7-9,ASSSGQGYNEQF
TRBJ2-3,TRBV4-3,ASSQDLLAGNQDTQY
TRBJ2-7,TRBV25-1,ASSESGGRYEQY
TRBJ2-7,TRBV7-3,ASSFGPPGSGYSYEQY
TRBJ1-3,TRBV4-1,ASSQGGDLTGNTIY
TRBJ2-7,TRBV19,ASRKLAGDLYEQY
TRBJ1-4,TRBV7-2,ASSVAQGVYNEKLF
TRBJ1-2,TRBV7-8,ASSARLGNNYGYT
TRBJ2-7,TRBV5-4,ASSRSGSGSYEQY
TRBJ2-3,TRBV13,ASSSRADTDTQY
TRBJ2-1,TRBV27,ASSSASSYNEQF
TRBJ2-1,TRBV5-4,ASSPRDRGYNEQF
TRBJ2-7,TRBV6-5,ASSYGTGNEQY
TRBJ2-1,TRBV6-6,ASSYGTGYNEQF
TRBJ1-1,TRBV19,ASSVWAYPHLF
TRBJ2-7,TRBV7-2,ASSSLDRGRTSSYEQY
TRBJ2-7,TRBV6-5,SVQGAFSYEQY
TRBJ2-7,TRBV29-1,SVEKLVSYEQY
TRBJ2-2,TRBV6-1,ASGGRNTGELF
TRBJ2-7,TRBV29-1,SVLYRDRGYEQY
TRBJ2-7,TRBV19,ASSISANPFYEQY
TRBJ1-2,TRBV30,AWSVQDSLGGYT
TRBJ1-5,TRBV5-6,ASSLGGEGNQPQH